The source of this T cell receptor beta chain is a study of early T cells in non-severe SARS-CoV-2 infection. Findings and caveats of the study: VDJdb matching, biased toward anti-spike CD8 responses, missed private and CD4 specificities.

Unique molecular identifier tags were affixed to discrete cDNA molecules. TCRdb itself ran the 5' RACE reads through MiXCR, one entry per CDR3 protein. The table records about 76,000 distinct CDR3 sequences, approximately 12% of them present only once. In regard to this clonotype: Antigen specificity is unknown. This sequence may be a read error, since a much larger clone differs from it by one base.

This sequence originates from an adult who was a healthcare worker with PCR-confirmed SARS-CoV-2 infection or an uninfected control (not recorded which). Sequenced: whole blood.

CDR3 loop: CASSLGGNTQAFF. CDR3 DNA sequence: TGTGCCAGCAGTTTAGGGGGGAACACTCAAGCTTTCTTT. The rearrangement joins TRBV28 to TRBJ1-1, with D perhaps matching TRBD1 (5 bases). This CDR3 has 13 residues. Germline V gives CDR1 MDHEN, CDR2 SYDVKM.